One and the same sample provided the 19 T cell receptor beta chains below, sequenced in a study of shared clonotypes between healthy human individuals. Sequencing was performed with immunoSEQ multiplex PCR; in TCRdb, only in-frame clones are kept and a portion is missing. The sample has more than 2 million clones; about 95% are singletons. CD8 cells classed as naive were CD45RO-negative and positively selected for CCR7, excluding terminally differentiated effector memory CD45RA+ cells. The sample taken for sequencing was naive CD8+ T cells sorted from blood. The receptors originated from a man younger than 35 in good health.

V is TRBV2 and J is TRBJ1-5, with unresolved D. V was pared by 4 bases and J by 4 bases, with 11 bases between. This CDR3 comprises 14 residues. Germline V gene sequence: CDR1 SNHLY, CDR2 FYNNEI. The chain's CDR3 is CASSVSRVNQPQHF. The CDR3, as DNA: TGTGCCAGCAGTGTGAGTAGGGTTAATCAGCCCCAGCATTTT.

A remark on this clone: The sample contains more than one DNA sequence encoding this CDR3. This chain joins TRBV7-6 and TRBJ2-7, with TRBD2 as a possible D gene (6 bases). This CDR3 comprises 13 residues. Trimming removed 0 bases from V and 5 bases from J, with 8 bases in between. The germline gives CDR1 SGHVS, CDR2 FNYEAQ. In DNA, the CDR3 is TGTGCCAGCAGCTTAGCGGGCGGGAACGAGCAGTACTTC. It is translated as CASSLAGGNEQYF. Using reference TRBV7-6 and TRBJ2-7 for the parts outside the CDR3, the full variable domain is GAGVSQSPRYKVTKRGQDVALRCDPISGHVSLYWYRQALGQGPEFLTYFNYEAQQDKSGLPNDRFSAERPEGSISTLTIQRTEQRDSAMYRCASSLAGGNEQYFGPGTRLTVT.

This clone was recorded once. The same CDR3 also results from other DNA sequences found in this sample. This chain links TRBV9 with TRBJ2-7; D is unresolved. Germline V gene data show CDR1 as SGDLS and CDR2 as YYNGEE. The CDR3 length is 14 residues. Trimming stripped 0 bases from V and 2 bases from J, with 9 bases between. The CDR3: CASSVGGSTYEQYF. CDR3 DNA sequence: TGTGCCAGCAGCGTAGGGGGTTCGACCTACGAGCAGTACTTC.

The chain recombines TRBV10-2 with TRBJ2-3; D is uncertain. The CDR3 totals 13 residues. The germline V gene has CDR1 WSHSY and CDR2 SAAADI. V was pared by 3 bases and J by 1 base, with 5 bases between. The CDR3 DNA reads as TGCGCCAGCAGTGACAGCCGCACAGATACGCAGTATTTT. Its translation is CASSDSRTDTQYF.

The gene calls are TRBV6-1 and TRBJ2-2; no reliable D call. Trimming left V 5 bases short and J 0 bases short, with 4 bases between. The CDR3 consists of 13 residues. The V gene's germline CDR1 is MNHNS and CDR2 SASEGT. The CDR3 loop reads CASSPPNTGELFF. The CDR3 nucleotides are TGTGCCAGCAGTCCCCCGAACACCGGGGAGCTGTTTTTT.

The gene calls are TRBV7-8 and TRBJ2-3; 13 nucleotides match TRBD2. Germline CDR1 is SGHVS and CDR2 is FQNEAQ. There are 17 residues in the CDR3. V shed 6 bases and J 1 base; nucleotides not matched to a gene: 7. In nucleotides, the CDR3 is TGTGCCAGCAGGTCGGGACTAGCGGGGAGTCGCACAGATACGCAGTATTTT. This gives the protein CASRSGLAGSRTDTQYF.

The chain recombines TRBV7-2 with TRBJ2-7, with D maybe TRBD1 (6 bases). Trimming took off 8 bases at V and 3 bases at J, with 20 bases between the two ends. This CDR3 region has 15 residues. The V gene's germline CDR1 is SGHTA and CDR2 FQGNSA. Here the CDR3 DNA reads TGTGCCAGCGGTGGGGGAGAGGGGGAATACTACGAGCAGTACTTC. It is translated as CASGGGEGEYYEQYF.

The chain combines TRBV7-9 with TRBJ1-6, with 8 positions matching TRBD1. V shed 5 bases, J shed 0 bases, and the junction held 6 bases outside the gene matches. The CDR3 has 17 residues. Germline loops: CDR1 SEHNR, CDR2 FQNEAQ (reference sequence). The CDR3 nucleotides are TGTGCCAGCAGCGAACGACAGGGGAGCTCCTATAATTCACCCCTCCACTTT. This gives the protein CASSERQGSSYNSPLHF.

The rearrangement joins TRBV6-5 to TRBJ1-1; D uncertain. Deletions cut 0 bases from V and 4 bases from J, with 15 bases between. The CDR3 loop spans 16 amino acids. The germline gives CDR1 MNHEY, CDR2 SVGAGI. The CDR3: CASSYSIGTVPTEAFF. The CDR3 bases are TGTGCCAGCAGTTACTCTATCGGTACGGTACCCACTGAAGCTTTCTTT.

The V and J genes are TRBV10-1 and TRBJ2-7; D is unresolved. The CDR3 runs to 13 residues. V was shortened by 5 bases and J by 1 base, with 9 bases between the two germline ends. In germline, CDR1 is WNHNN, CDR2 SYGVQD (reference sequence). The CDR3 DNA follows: TGCGCCAGCAGTTCTACAGATTCCTACGAGCAGTACTTC. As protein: CASSSTDSYEQYF.

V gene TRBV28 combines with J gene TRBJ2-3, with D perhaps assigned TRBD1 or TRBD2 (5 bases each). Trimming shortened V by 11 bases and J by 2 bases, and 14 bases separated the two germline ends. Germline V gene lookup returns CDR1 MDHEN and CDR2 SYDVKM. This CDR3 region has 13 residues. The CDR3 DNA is TGTGCCTCCGGGACCGACCCCACAGATACGCAGTATTTT. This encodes CASGTDPTDTQYF. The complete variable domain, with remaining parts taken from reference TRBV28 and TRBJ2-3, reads DVKVTQSSRYLVKRTGEKVFLECVQDMDHENMFWYRQDPGLGLRLIYFSYDVKMKEKGDIPEGYSVSREKKERFSLILESASTNQTSMYLCASGTDPTDTQYFGPGTRLTVL.

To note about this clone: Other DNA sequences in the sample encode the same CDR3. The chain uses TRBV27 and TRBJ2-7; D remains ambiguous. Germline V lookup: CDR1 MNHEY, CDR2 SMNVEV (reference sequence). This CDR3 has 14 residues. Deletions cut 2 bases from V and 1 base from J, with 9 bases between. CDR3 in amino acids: CASSLAPVSYEQYF. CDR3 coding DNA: TGTGCCAGCAGTTTAGCCCCTGTGTCCTACGAGCAGTACTTC.

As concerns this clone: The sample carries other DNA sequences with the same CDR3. Here the CDR3 DNA reads TGTGCCAGCAGTTTAAGTCAGGGGGCTTACGAGCAGTACTTC. Its translation is CASSLSQGAYEQYF. The V and J genes are TRBV27 and TRBJ2-7, with 8 bases identical to TRBD1. This CDR3 has 14 amino acids. V was clipped by 2 bases and J by 4 bases; unmatched bases: 4. Germline V gives CDR1 MNHEY, CDR2 SMNVEV (reference sequence).

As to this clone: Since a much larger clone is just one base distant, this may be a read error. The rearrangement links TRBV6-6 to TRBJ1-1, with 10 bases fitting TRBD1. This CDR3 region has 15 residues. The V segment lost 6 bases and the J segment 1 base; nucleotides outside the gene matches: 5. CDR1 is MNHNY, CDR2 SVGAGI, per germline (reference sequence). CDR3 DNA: TGTGCCAGCAGCCAAAGGACAGGGGGGAACACTGAAGCTTTCTTT. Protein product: CASSQRTGGNTEAFF.

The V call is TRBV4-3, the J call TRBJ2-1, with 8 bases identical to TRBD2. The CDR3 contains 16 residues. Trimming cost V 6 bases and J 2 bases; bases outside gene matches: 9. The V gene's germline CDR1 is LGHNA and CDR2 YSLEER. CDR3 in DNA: TGCGCCAGCAGTAGTAGCGGGGTCGGGACCTACAATGAGCAGTTCTTC. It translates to CASSSSGVGTYNEQFF.

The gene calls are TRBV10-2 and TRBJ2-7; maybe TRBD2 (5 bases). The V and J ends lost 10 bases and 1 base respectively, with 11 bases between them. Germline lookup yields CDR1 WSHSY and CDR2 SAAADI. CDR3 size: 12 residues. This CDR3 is CATETISYEQYF. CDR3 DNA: TGCGCCACGGAGACTATTTCCTACGAGCAGTACTTC.

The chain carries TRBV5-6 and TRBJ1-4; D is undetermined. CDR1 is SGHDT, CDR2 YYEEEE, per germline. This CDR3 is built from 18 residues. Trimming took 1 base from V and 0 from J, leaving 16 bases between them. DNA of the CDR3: TGTGCCAGCAGCTTGCTTATCCGTCAGCCCTCAACTAATGAAAAACTGTTTTTT. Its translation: CASSLLIRQPSTNEKLFF.

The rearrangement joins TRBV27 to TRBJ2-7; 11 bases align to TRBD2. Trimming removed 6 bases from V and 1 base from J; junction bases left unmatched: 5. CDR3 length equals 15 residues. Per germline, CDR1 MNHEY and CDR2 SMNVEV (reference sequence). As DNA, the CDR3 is TGTGCCAGCAGCCGCGGGACTAGCGGTTCCTACGAGCAGTACTTC. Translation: CASSRGTSGSYEQYF.

The CDR3 sequence: CSSGLAGVLDEQFF. The CDR3 nucleotides read TGCAGCTCAGGACTAGCGGGAGTCCTGGATGAGCAGTTCTTC. The chain joins TRBV29-1 to TRBJ2-1, with TRBD2 matching over 13 bases. In germline, CDR1 is SQVTM, CDR2 ANQGSEA. With V trimmed by 8 bases and J by 8 bases, 9 bases remained unmatched. There are 14 residues in the CDR3.